This T cell receptor beta chain originates from a study of T cells in Graves' hyperthyroidism and ophthalmopathy. Study-wide context: Peripheral blood collection took place at initial diagnosis, before any treatment.

PBMCs stemmed from less than 13 ml fresh peripheral blood. RNA transcripts yielded amplified TCR beta CDR3 regions. The TCR CDR3 was amplified in a first-round RT-PCR using the HTBI primer set. TCRdb reprocessed the multiplex PCR reads with MiXCR, giving one entry per CDR3 protein. The profile shows 360,000 or so distinct CDR3 sequences, 15% to 20% of them singletons. In the case of this clonotype: The target antigen is unknown. This could be a read error, since a much larger clone is one nucleotide away.

Overall study findings and caveats: Stable hyperthyroidism was told apart from ophthalmopathy by a model built on 13 V-J features. The majority of expanded thyroid clonotypes above 0.001 also appeared in blood.

The sequenced sample consisted of blood. This receptor was obtained from a woman aged 35 to 49 with Graves' ophthalmopathy.

CDR3 in amino acids: CASSNALAEGEIQYF. The CDR3 coding sequence is TGCGCCAGCAGCAACGCCCTAGCGGAGGGGGAGATCCAGTACTTC. The chain combines TRBV5-1 with TRBJ2-5, with a tentative D call TRBD2 (7 bases). In germline, CDR1 is SGHRS, CDR2 YFSETQ. The CDR3 extends over 15 amino acids.